The rows below give T cell receptor beta chains drawn from one sample of a study of beta chain features in type 1 diabetes. Some clones are missing from TCRdb's copy, which holds only in-frame ones; the method was immunoSEQ multiplex PCR. The table records a few hundred thousand clones, less than 15% of them present only once. The specimen was central memory CD4+ T cells from blood. The source is a young man in good health. CDR3s include the opening cysteine and the closing phenylalanine or tryptophan. Fields, in order: clone size, V gene, J gene, CDR3 protein. Size is omitted from some rows. Given values are once, few, many or a class for expanded clones.

-,TRBV5-1,TRBJ2-3,CASGPRAVTDTQYF
-,TRBV7-9,TRBJ2-3,CASSQGGSSTDTQYF
-,TRBV18,TRBJ1-2,CASSPGQEGGYGYTF
-,TRBV7-2,TRBJ2-3,CASSQREDGTDTQYF
once,TRBV6-5,TRBJ1-2,CASRITPTANYGYTF
-,TRBV9,TRBJ1-1,CASSVAGSNTEAFF
few,TRBV5-4,TRBJ1-1,CASSLGGSAFF
-,TRBV13,TRBJ1-2,CASSLGDRGRGYTF
-,TRBV28,TRBJ2-3,CASTRAGGATDTQYF
few,TRBV5-1,TRBJ2-5,CASSLGTAEGETQYF
few,TRBV30,TRBJ1-5,CAWSRQSNQPQHF
-,TRBV4-1,TRBJ1-2,CASSQDGPGGRGYTF
-,TRBV9,TRBJ1-2,CASSVAVGGGGYTF
few,TRBV7-8,TRBJ1-4,CASRQVAEKLFF
-,TRBV7-2,TRBJ2-1,CASSSRALSYNEQFF
few,TRBV11-3,TRBJ2-3,CASRGQAGRATDTQYF
few,TRBV7-2,TRBJ1-1,CASRLGTGLNTEAFF
-,TRBV5-4,TRBJ2-7,CASSLSSGGSYEQYF
few,TRBV9,TRBJ1-5,CASSGGADSNQPQHF
-,TRBV2,TRBJ1-5,CASSDLGKASQPQHF
-,TRBV6-1,TRBJ2-6,CASSDYSFSGANVLTF
-,TRBV21-1,TRBJ2-1,CASSNPDMIKQFF
-,TRBV7-9,TRBJ1-4,CASSTNRGLDEKLFF
few,TRBV5-1,TRBJ1-5,CASSLGQGASQPQHF
few,TRBV6-5,TRBJ1-2,CASSTGVYGYTF
few,TRBV12-5,TRBJ2-5,CASGKGQYQETQYF
-,TRBV2,TRBJ2-3,CASSENTRSTDTQYF
few,TRBV28,TRBJ1-5,CASVRGFNQPQHF
few,TRBV11-2,TRBJ2-3,CASSPTDTQYF
few,TRBV19,TRBJ2-1,CASNELAGGNGEQFF
few,TRBV18,TRBJ1-5,CASSPAGTGGRQPQHF
few,TRBV2,TRBJ1-6,CASKVTDNSPLHF
-,TRBV20-1,TRBJ1-1,CSAARTEAFF
-,TRBV4-3,TRBJ2-1,CASRRTSGGNNEQFF
few,TRBV20-1,TRBJ2-1,CSARVEPEQFF
-,TRBV15,TRBJ2-2,CATSRGGQSGELFF
-,TRBV10-1,TRBJ2-3,CASSESTRLPDTQYF
-,TRBV7-2,TRBJ1-5,CASSQTGYNQPQHF
few,TRBV2,TRBJ2-5,CASSVLGVETQYF
few,TRBV27,-,CASSFRGPPYEQYF
-,TRBV15,TRBJ2-5,CATSRVTGTQETQYF
-,TRBV12-5,TRBJ2-3,CASGLVRGDTQYF
-,TRBV21-1,TRBJ2-1,CASSSWPDREDEQFF